These 3 T cell receptor beta chains were sequenced from one sample in a study of cytomegalovirus exposure and HLA in healthy donors (dated by TCRdb to 2016 to 2017). Library prep was done by the immunoSEQ multiplex PCR assay. As stored in TCRdb, this immuneACCESS dataset retains in-frame rearrangements with V and J assigned. A fraction of the clones does not appear; measured against another copy, unresolved V genes explain less than half of the discrepancy, and the remainder lacks a known reason. Here the sample has more than 300,000 clones; about nine tenths occur a single time. About 0.8% of the sample lies in the top ten. The sequenced sample consisted of PBMCs. These receptors were obtained from a young woman in good health and CMV-seronegative.

V usage is TRBV6-6 and J usage is TRBJ1-2; D is possibly TRBD1 (5 bases). CDR3 size: 13 residues. The germline V gene has CDR1 MNHNY and CDR2 SVGAGI (reference sequence). V lost 6 bases to trimming and J lost 4 bases, with 12 bases between them. CDR3 sequence reads: CASSPSGAYGYTF. The CDR3 region has the DNA TGTGCCAGCAGCCCCTCTGGGGCCTATGGCTACACCTTC.

The J gene is TRBJ1-5, the V gene TRBV4-1, with D perhaps TRBD1 (5 bases). V gave up 1 base and J gave up 4 bases, with 8 bases separating them. CDR1 and CDR2 (germline): MGHRA, YSYEKL. The CDR3 covers 14 residues. The CDR3 protein is CASSQARQNQPQHF. CDR3 in DNA: TGCGCCAGCAGCCAAGCTCGACAGAATCAGCCCCAGCATTTT.

This chain joins TRBV19 and TRBJ1-1; D is unresolved. The CDR3 consists of 13 residues. Trimming removed 3 bases from V and 5 bases from J, with 10 bases in between. Germline CDR1 is LNHDA and CDR2 is SQIVND (reference sequence). Here the CDR3 DNA reads TGTGCCAGTAGTATGACTCTGTTGACTGAAGCTTTCTTT. Translation gives CASSMTLLTEAFF.